A single T cell receptor (beta chain) is shown here with its context. This entry belongs to a study of blood T cell repertoires in COVID-19. Germline V lookup: CDR1 SEHNR, CDR2 FQNEAQ (reference sequence). The CDR3 spans 15 residues. V dropped 5 bases and J dropped 5; count of bases not matched to a gene: 6. Original methodology: It was from reference gene primer amplification that nucleated cell counts were estimated. Sequencing used immunoSEQ multiplex PCR; TCRdb keeps in-frame clones, though not all of them. V, J and clone size were drawn from that table, and D and trimming were deduced from the DNA. The repertoire holds tens of thousands of clones, with around 81% as singletons.

The chain couples TRBV7-9 to TRBJ1-4, with TRBD1 identical over 9 bases. This sequence originates from a human donor in a cohort sampled during active COVID-19. Material for sequencing was peripheral blood. CDR3 amino acids: CASSPGDRENEKLFF. CDR3 bases: TGTGCCAGCAGCCCGGGGGACAGGGAGAATGAAAAACTGTTTTTT.